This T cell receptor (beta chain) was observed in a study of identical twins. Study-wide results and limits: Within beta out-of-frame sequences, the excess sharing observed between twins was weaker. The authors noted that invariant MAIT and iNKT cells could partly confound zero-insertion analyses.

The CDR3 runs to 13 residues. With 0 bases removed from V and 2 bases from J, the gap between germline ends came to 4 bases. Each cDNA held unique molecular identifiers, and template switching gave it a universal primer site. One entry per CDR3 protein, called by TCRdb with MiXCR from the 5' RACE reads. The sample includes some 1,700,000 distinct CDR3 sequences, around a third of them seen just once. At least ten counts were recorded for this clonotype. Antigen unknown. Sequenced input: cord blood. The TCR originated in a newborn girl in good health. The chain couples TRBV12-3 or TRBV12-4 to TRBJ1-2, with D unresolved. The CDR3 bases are TGTGCCAGCAGTTTAGCCAAAAACTATGGCTACACCTTC. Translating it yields CASSLAKNYGYTF.